This T cell receptor beta chain was observed in a study of T cells after yellow fever vaccination. About the study: Fractions of limited cellularity were prepared by means of SMART-Seq v4 Ultra Low Input.

CDR1 and CDR2 (germline): SGHDN, FVKESK. CDR3 length: 16 amino acids. V was clipped by 0 bases and J by 0 bases, with 11 bases between them. TCRdb analysed the 5' RACE reads with MiXCR anew, one entry per CDR3 protein. The sample shows hundreds of thousands of distinct CDR3 sequences, roughly an eighth of them seen only once. This chain links TRBV14 with TRBJ1-1; D unclear. This TCR derives from a man younger than 35 who received the YFV17D yellow fever vaccine. The sequenced sample was CD4+ T cells sorted from PBMCs, obtained 15 days after the yellow fever booster vaccination. For the CDR3, the DNA is TGTGCCAGCAGCCAAGAAGATTGGCAGTTGAACACTGAAGCTTTCTTT. Translating gives CASSQEDWQLNTEAFF. Complete variable domain (other parts from reference TRBV14 and TRBJ1-1): EAGVTQFPSHSVIEKGQTVTLRCDPISGHDNLYWYRRVMGKEIKFLLHFVKESKQDESGMPNNRFLAERTGGTYSTLKVQPAELEDSGVYFCASSQEDWQLNTEAFFGQGTRLTVV.